This TCR beta chain was identified in a study of naive CD8 T cells in extremely preterm neonates. Study-wide results and caveats: iChao1 richness was lowest in preterm neonates, significantly versus all ages. Compared with older groups, preterm CDR3s were shorter, with fewer N additions and less trimming.

The CDR3 runs 13 residues. Looked up from germline, CDR1 is MGHRA and CDR2 is YSYEKL. Between the trimmed V and J ends, which lost 1 base and 0 bases, there was a span of 4 bases. With respect to this clone: What it binds is not known. With a much larger clone just one base away, this may be a read error.

Extremely preterm deliveries at about 22-27 weeks of gestation provided the preterm samples. Sorted cells: live naive CD8+ T cells, CD45RA+CCR7+, Annexin V-negative. Clones were read by immunoSEQ multiplex PCR, and TCRdb kept only the in-frame ones, dropping some. Here the sample spans 21,000 or so clones, 88% being singletons. The gene calls are TRBV4-1 and TRBJ2-7; D unclear. The receptor was derived from a boy who was born preterm. The sequenced sample consisted of naive CD8+ T cells from cord blood. CDR3 nucleotide sequence: TGCGCCAGCAGCCAAGGCAGCTCCTACGAGCAGTACTTC. This codes for CASSQGSSYEQYF.